A single sample is the source of the 27 T cell receptor beta chains below, sequenced in a study of blood T cell repertoires in COVID-19 (dated by TCRdb to the early 2020s). Libraries were constructed by the immunoSEQ multiplex PCR assay. In TCRdb, the immuneACCESS table is reduced to in-frame sequences with V and J assigned. These tables do not hold every clone; where another copy was compared, an unresolved V gene accounts for under half, and the others remain unexplained. In all, the sample holds about 220,000 clones, and around 75% of those were seen once. Together, the top ten hold about 5% of the sample. Sequenced: peripheral blood. These receptors were taken from a human donor in a cohort sampled during active COVID-19.

The chain employs TRBV28 and TRBJ1-5, with a weak D call TRBD1 (6 bases). The V end was cut by 5 bases, the J end by 0 bases, with 17 bases between. The CDR3 extends over 17 amino acids. Looked up from germline, CDR1 is MDHEN and CDR2 is SYDVKM. The CDR3 spells CASSPPRQAYSNQPQHF. Written as DNA, the CDR3 is TGTGCCAGCAGTCCTCCTCGACAGGCATATAGCAATCAGCCCCAGCATTTT.

In its sample, this clone was seen a few times. The chain uses TRBV6-5 and TRBJ1-4; 8 bases agree with TRBD1. The CDR3 has 15 amino acids. CDR1 and CDR2 (germline): MNHEY, SVGAGI. With V trimmed by 0 bases and J by 8 bases, 5 bases remained unmatched. As DNA, the CDR3 is TGTGCCAGCAGTTACTCCCCGGACAGGGCAGAAAAACTGTTTTTT. This codes for CASSYSPDRAEKLFF.

The V gene is TRBV28, the J gene TRBJ2-7, with D possibly matching TRBD2 (5 bases). Germline assignment: CDR1 MDHEN and CDR2 SYDVKM. CDR3 length: 13 amino acids. V lost 5 bases and J lost 3, with 11 bases in between. The CDR3 loop is CASSPPGLYEQYF. The DNA of the CDR3 is TGTGCCAGCAGTCCTCCCGGACTCTACGAGCAGTACTTC.

The chain recombines TRBV30 with TRBJ1-2; maybe TRBD1 (5 bases). V shed 8 bases and J shed 8 bases, with 12 bases lying between them. The germline gives CDR1 GTSNPN, CDR2 SVGIG (reference sequence). This CDR3 has 10 residues. The CDR3 here is CAAYWGGYTF. DNA for the CDR3: TGTGCCGCCTACTGGGGCGGCTACACCTTC.

This clone came up once. The rearrangement links TRBV18 to TRBJ2-3, with 14 bases matching TRBD2. Unmatched junction bases numbered 11, after V lost 6 bases and J lost 3 bases. Germline-derived CDR1 and CDR2 are KGHSH and LQKENI. The CDR3 has 18 residues. The CDR3 coding sequence is TGTGCCAGCTCCCGTTCCTTAGGACTAGCGGGAGGAACAGATACGCAGTATTTT. Translation gives CASSRSLGLAGGTDTQYF.

V and J are TRBV27 and TRBJ2-1; TRBD2 aligns across 8 bases. Germline trimming cut 6 bases from V and 14 bases from J; bases unmatched to any gene: 15. This CDR3 has 14 residues. Germline V CDR1 and CDR2: MNHEY, SMNVEV (reference sequence). CDR3 sequence: CASRGGSGNRGKFF. CDR3 bases: TGTGCCAGCAGGGGGGGTAGCGGGAACCGAGGGAAGTTCTTC.

This clone was observed a handful of times. The rearrangement uses TRBV9 and TRBJ1-6; D perhaps matches TRBD1 (5 bases). CDR1 is SGDLS and CDR2 is YYNGEE in the germline V gene. CDR3 size: 14 residues. Trimming shortened V by 0 bases and J by 10 bases, and 11 bases separated the two germline ends. In nucleotides, the CDR3 is TGTGCCAGCAGCGTAGCCCAGGGCCCCTCACCCCTCCACTTT. Translation gives CASSVAQGPSPLHF.

The chain combines TRBV10-3 with TRBJ1-5; 10 nucleotides match TRBD1. V trimming: 6 bases; J trimming: 5 bases; junction bases outside the gene matches: 4. The CDR3 contains 14 residues. Germline V gives CDR1 ENHRY, CDR2 SYGVKD. CDR3 residues: CAIRAGQGDQPQHF. CDR3 nucleotides: TGTGCCATCAGGGCCGGACAGGGGGATCAGCCCCAGCATTTT.

This clone was seen more than once but under ten times. V gene TRBV6-6 combines with J gene TRBJ2-7; D is uncertain. The CDR3 is made up of 13 amino acids. Germline values: CDR1 MNHNY, CDR2 SVGAGI (reference sequence). The V end lost 7 bases, the J end lost 3 bases, and 13 bases lay between the germline ends. Here the CDR3 reads CASTSGSYYEQYF. The CDR3 region has the DNA TGTGCCAGCACCTCAGGTTCTTACTACGAGCAGTACTTC.

The chain uses TRBV29-1 and TRBJ2-7, with 11 nucleotides matching TRBD1. Germline values: CDR1 SQVTM, CDR2 ANQGSEA. This CDR3 is 14 amino acids long. With 1 base clipped from V and 2 bases from J, the junction kept 1 base outside the gene matches. This CDR3 is CSVEGTGGTYEQYF. The CDR3 region has the DNA TGCAGCGTTGAAGGGACAGGGGGCACCTACGAGCAGTACTTC.

The V call is TRBV11-2, the J call TRBJ2-7; 9 bases are shared with TRBD2. With V trimmed by 4 bases and J by 4 bases, 14 bases remained unmatched. Germline loops: CDR1 SGHAT, CDR2 FQNNGV. The CDR3 contains 17 residues. The CDR3 DNA sequence: TGTGCCAGCAGCTCCCTGACCGGGACTAGCTTAACGTACGAGCAGTACTTC. Translation gives CASSSLTGTSLTYEQYF.

CDR3 protein: CASSLFPAGGRNEQFF. DNA of the CDR3: TGTGCCAGCAGTTTGTTTCCAGCGGGAGGGAGGAATGAGCAGTTCTTC. V and J are TRBV28 and TRBJ2-1, with TRBD2 matching over 10 bases. V shed 3 bases, J shed 7 bases, and the junction held 9 bases outside the gene matches. The CDR3 contains 16 residues. Germline V gives CDR1 MDHEN, CDR2 SYDVKM.

The chain has TRBV30 and TRBJ1-6; TRBD1 aligns across 8 bases. The CDR3 spans 15 residues. V gave up 3 bases and J gave up 5 bases; unmatched junction bases: 6. Per germline, CDR1 GTSNPN and CDR2 SVGIG (reference sequence). Written as DNA, the CDR3 is TGTGCCTGGAGCCCAGCGGACAGGGATAATTCACCCCTCCACTTT. Its protein product is CAWSPADRDNSPLHF.

The rearrangement links TRBV6-1 to TRBJ1-5; 8 bases align to TRBD1. Per the germline V gene, CDR1 is MNHNS and CDR2 is SASEGT. This CDR3 region has 17 residues. The V gene end was trimmed by 0 bases and the J gene end by 7 bases; junction bases not matched to a gene: 11. The CDR3 nucleotides read TGTGCCAGCAGTGAAGCACAGAACAGGGGGTCGGGACAGCCCCAGCATTTT. This translates into CASSEAQNRGSGQPQHF.

The chain joins TRBV5-4 to TRBJ2-3, with 9 bases that match TRBD2. Germline CDR1 reads SGHNT; CDR2 reads YYREEE (reference sequence). J lost 2 bases, V lost 4 bases, and 5 bases had no gene match. This CDR3 comprises 15 residues. CDR3 bases: TGTGCCAGCAGCCCGCCGGGACTAGCCACAGATACGCAGTATTTT. Its translation: CASSPPGLATDTQYF. The entire variable domain, with the rest obtained from reference TRBV5-4 and TRBJ2-3, is as follows: ETGVTQSPTHLIKTRGQQVTLRCSSQSGHNTVSWYQQALGQGPQFIFQYYREEENGRGNFPPRFSGLQFPNYSSELNVNALELDDSALYLCASSPPGLATDTQYFGPGTRLTVL.

The chain uses TRBV30 and TRBJ2-1, with a tentative D call TRBD2 (6 bases). V was pared by 0 bases and J by 0 bases, with 15 bases between. This CDR3 has 17 amino acids. Germline V CDR1 and CDR2: GTSNPN, SVGIG (reference sequence). CDR3 loop: CAWSVGLLASSYNEQFF. The CDR3 nucleotides are TGTGCCTGGAGTGTTGGGTTGCTAGCGAGCTCCTACAATGAGCAGTTCTTC.

The chain is built from TRBV30 and TRBJ1-2, with a tentative D call TRBD1 (5 bases). The germline CDR1 and CDR2 sequences are GTSNPN and SVGIG (reference sequence). Trimming took 4 bases from V and 3 from J, leaving 12 bases between them. CDR3 length: 13 amino acids. The CDR3 loop reads CAWTAGSDYGYTF. The CDR3 DNA reads TGTGCCTGGACGGCAGGGTCAGACTATGGCTACACCTTC.

The chain is built from TRBV10-3 and TRBJ2-7; TRBD1 agrees at 8 bases. V dropped 3 bases and J dropped 2; count of bases not matched to a gene: 6. The CDR3 consists of 15 residues. The V gene's germline CDR1 is ENHRY and CDR2 SYGVKD. CDR3 amino acids: CAISDPGTGTYEQYF. CDR3 bases: TGTGCCATCAGTGACCCCGGGACAGGTACCTACGAGCAGTACTTC.

V is TRBV20-1 and J is TRBJ2-7; D unclear. V lost 4 bases to trimming and J lost 4 bases, with 8 bases between them. This CDR3 has 11 amino acids. The germline V gene has CDR1 DFQATT and CDR2 SNEGSKA (reference sequence). CDR3 bases: TGCAGTGCTACCAAGCGTTACGAGCAGTACTTC. As protein: CSATKRYEQYF.

This sequence joins TRBV27 and TRBJ2-7; perhaps TRBD1 as D (5 bases). The CDR3 contains 13 residues. Trimming cost V 5 bases and J 6 bases, with 14 bases left between them. In germline, CDR1 is MNHEY, CDR2 SMNVEV (reference sequence). CDR3 region: CASSLYRTLEQYF. CDR3 DNA: TGTGCCAGCAGTCTTTATAGGACACTCGAGCAGTACTTC.

The chain uses TRBV7-2 and TRBJ1-2; D unresolved. Germline values: CDR1 SGHTA, CDR2 FQGNSA. This CDR3 is 12 amino acids long. V lost 1 base, J lost 9 bases, and 9 bases lay in between. CDR3: CASSLDSLRYTF. For the CDR3, the DNA is TGTGCCAGCAGCTTAGACTCCCTACGCTACACCTTC. The variable domain in full, completed from reference TRBV7-2 and TRBJ1-2, reads GAGVSQSPSNKVTEKGKDVELRCDPISGHTALYWYRQSLGQGLEFLIYFQGNSAPDKSGLPSDRFSAERTGGSVSTLTIQRTQQEDSAVYLCASSLDSLRYTFGSGTRLTVV.

The CDR3 loop reads CASTGEPGGYTF. In DNA, the CDR3 is TGTGCCAGCACCGGGGAGCCGGGTGGCTACACCTTC. The chain carries TRBV28 and TRBJ1-2; D is unclear. The CDR3 sequence is 12 residues long. With 7 bases removed from V and 7 bases from J, the gap between germline ends came to 13 bases. Germline V gives CDR1 MDHEN, CDR2 SYDVKM.

This clone has just one count. The chain employs TRBV7-6 and TRBJ2-7, with D unresolved. Per germline, CDR1 SGHVS and CDR2 FNYEAQ. This CDR3 comprises 15 residues. The V end was cut by 1 base, the J end by 4 bases, with 14 bases between. The CDR3 DNA follows: TGTGCCAGCAGCTTAGGGTCAAGAGCGCCTTACGAGCAGTACTTC. This codes for CASSLGSRAPYEQYF. Using reference TRBV7-6 and TRBJ2-7 for the parts outside the CDR3, the full variable domain is GAGVSQSPRYKVTKRGQDVALRCDPISGHVSLYWYRQALGQGPEFLTYFNYEAQQDKSGLPNDRFSAERPEGSISTLTIQRTEQRDSAMYRCASSLGSRAPYEQYFGPGTRLTVT.

The chain carries TRBV16 and TRBJ2-7; D not resolved. CDR1 and CDR2 (germline): KGHSY, FQNENV. The CDR3 sequence is 13 residues long. V was trimmed by 4 bases and J by 2 bases, leaving 9 bases between them. In DNA, the CDR3 is TGTGCCAGCAGCCCCGCGGCGCCCTACGAGCAGTACTTC. Its translation is CASSPAAPYEQYF.

The CDR3 nucleotides read TGTGCCTGGAGTACGATGGAGGCTTTCTTT. Protein sequence: CAWSTMEAFF. The chain employs TRBV30 and TRBJ1-1; D gene unclear. Germline values: CDR1 GTSNPN, CDR2 SVGIG (reference sequence). Trimming removed 2 bases from V and 11 bases from J, with 9 bases in between. This CDR3 is built from 10 residues.

This chain joins TRBV6-5 and TRBJ2-5; TRBD1 matches 10 bases. The junction had 10 bases not matched to a gene; V was cut back by 10 bases and J by 5 bases. The CDR3 length is 14 residues. Germline CDR1 is MNHEY and CDR2 is SVGAGI. This chain's CDR3 is CANFGTGVMETQYF. In nucleotides, the CDR3 is TGTGCCAACTTCGGGACAGGGGTTATGGAGACCCAGTACTTC.

This clone has just a few counts. This rearrangement joins TRBV28 to TRBJ1-2, with no clear D. The V and J ends lost 5 bases and 5 bases respectively, with 6 bases between them. This CDR3 is 11 amino acids long. Germline CDR1 and CDR2: MDHEN and SYDVKM. The CDR3 DNA is TGTGCCAGCAGTCTTAATTATGGCTACACCTTC. Its protein product is CASSLNYGYTF.